This T cell receptor (beta chain) was identified in a study of siplizumab effects on memory and regulatory T cells. General study results and limits: Suppressive function of proliferating Tregs from siplizumab cultures was not confirmed. Unstimulated subsets accounted for the mapping of only a minor share of the clones that were alloreactive. Major contributors to the alloresponse seemed to be naive T cells, which also appeared more diverse than memory cells.

This table comes from immunoSEQ multiplex PCR, and its TCRdb copy is limited to in-frame clones, with some not included. The sample includes around 87,000 clones, over 80% of them seen just once. In the case of this clone: Antigen specificity is unknown.

Looked up from germline, CDR1 is SGHNT and CDR2 is YYREEE (reference sequence). V shed 3 bases, J shed 6 bases, and the junction held 8 bases outside the gene matches. This CDR3 spans 15 amino acids. Sequenced: CD4+ T cells sorted from blood. The receptor's source is a human donor in good health. This chain connects TRBV5-4 to TRBJ2-1; 8 bases agree with TRBD2. DNA of the CDR3: TGTGCCAGCAGCTCTAGGACTAGCTTGATCAATGAGCAGTTCTTC. Protein: CASSSRTSLINEQFF.